These T cell receptor beta chains were read from a single sample in a study of blood T cell repertoires in COVID-19. TCRdb's table, derived via immunoSEQ multiplex PCR, lists solely in-frame clones and lacks some. The sample shows roughly 500,000 clones, 75% to 90% of them seen only once. What was sequenced was peripheral blood. The receptors originated from a human donor in a cohort sampled during active COVID-19. Each CDR3 is given with its conserved first and last residue. A D gene is named only where the DNA matches it firmly. Clone size, where shown, is once, few, many, or a class for clones that have expanded.

clone_size,cdr3_length,v_call,j_call,d_call,cdr3_aa,cdr3_nt
.,11,TRBV12-3/TRBV12-4,TRBJ2-4,TRBD1,CASSLEGTGTF,TGTGCCAGCAGTTTAGAGGGGACAGGGACTTTC
.,18,TRBV7-8,TRBJ1-1,.,CASSPALQGSRANTEAFF,TGTGCCAGCAGCCCCGCCCTACAGGGTAGCAGGGCAAACACTGAAGCTTTCTTT
.,16,TRBV7-9,TRBJ1-2,TRBD1,CASSLDRDRAFYGYTF,TGTGCCAGCAGCTTAGACCGGGACAGGGCTTTCTATGGCTACACCTTC
.,13,TRBV5-6,TRBJ1-1,.,CASSLEPGTEAFF,TGTGCCAGCAGCTTGGAACCGGGAACTGAAGCTTTCTTT
.,15,TRBV5-1,TRBJ2-1,TRBD2,CASSLETSNRNEQFF,TGCGCCAGCAGCTTGGAGACTAGCAATCGCAATGAGCAGTTCTTC
.,15,TRBV5-1,TRBJ1-3,.,CASNTGSSEGNTIYF,TGCGCCAGCAATACAGGTTCATCGGAGGGAAACACCATATATTTT
.,15,TRBV20-1,TRBJ2-2,TRBD1,CSASGQGGAGGELFF,TGCAGTGCCAGTGGACAGGGGGGTGCGGGCGGGGAGCTGTTTTTT
.,14,TRBV10-1,TRBJ1-4,TRBD1,CASSERTGTEKLFF,TGCGCCAGCAGCGAAAGGACAGGAACGGAAAAACTGTTTTTT
.,15,TRBV29-1,TRBJ2-1,.,CSVEGTSGPRDEQFF,TGCAGCGTTGAAGGTACAAGCGGGCCCAGAGATGAGCAGTTCTTC
.,12,TRBV2,TRBJ1-6,.,CAGDTQGSPLHF,TGTGCCGGGGACACACAAGGCTCACCCCTCCACTTT
.,14,TRBV6-5,TRBJ2-3,TRBD2,CASSYGLAVDTQYF,TGTGCCAGCAGTTACGGGCTAGCGGTAGATACGCAGTATTTT
.,18,TRBV7-2,TRBJ1-2,TRBD1,CASSLRTGGAPSNYGYTF,TGTGCCAGCAGCCTCAGGACAGGGGGCGCCCCCTCTAACTATGGCTACACCTTC
.,16,TRBV29-1,TRBJ2-1,.,CSVEEWASNSYNEQFF,TGCAGCGTTGAAGAATGGGCGTCGAACTCCTACAATGAGCAGTTCTTC
.,12,TRBV6-5,TRBJ1-4,.,CASSSGLDKLFF,TGTGCCAGCAGTTCAGGGTTGGACAAACTGTTTTTT
.,13,TRBV11-2,TRBJ2-2,TRBD2,CASGLAGVGELFF,TGTGCCAGCGGACTAGCGGGAGTCGGGGAGCTGTTTTTT
.,12,TRBV12-3/TRBV12-4,TRBJ2-5,TRBD2,CASSFGRETQYF,TGTGCCAGCAGTTTCGGGAGGGAGACCCAGTACTTC
.,14,TRBV28,TRBJ2-1,TRBD1,CASSSRTGKDEQFF,TGTGCCAGCAGTTCCCGGACAGGGAAGGATGAGCAGTTCTTC
.,15,TRBV3-1/TRBV3-2,TRBJ2-7,.,CASSRGALGTYEQYF,TGTGCCAGCAGCCGGGGCGCCTTGGGAACCTACGAGCAGTACTTC
few,13,TRBV6-5,TRBJ1-2,.,CASSVRRLDGYTF,TGTGCCAGCAGCGTGCGGCGGCTGGATGGCTACACCTTC
.,21,TRBV28,TRBJ2-3,TRBD2,CASSPALPGLAGGSRTDTQYF,TGTGCCAGCAGTCCGGCTCTACCGGGGTTAGCGGGAGGTTCCCGCACAGATACGCAGTATTTT
.,14,TRBV5-1,TRBJ1-1,.,CASSLERPHTEAFF,TGCGCCAGCAGCCTGGAGCGGCCTCACACTGAAGCTTTCTTT
.,14,TRBV7-9,TRBJ1-2,TRBD1,CASSRNRGSYGYTF,TGTGCCAGCAGCCGTAACAGGGGCTCCTATGGCTACACCTTC
.,19,TRBV7-3,TRBJ2-2,TRBD1,CASSFRPVSGTAYTGELFF,TGTGCCAGCAGCTTTAGACCCGTGTCGGGGACAGCTTACACCGGGGAGCTGTTTTTT
.,17,TRBV18,TRBJ2-2,.,CAAARNRGARNTGELFF,TGTGCCGCAGCCCGGAATCGGGGGGCGAGGAACACCGGGGAGCTGTTTTTT
few,16,TRBV5-1,TRBJ1-3,.,CASSFSPTASGNTIYF,TGCGCCAGCAGCTTTTCACCAACAGCCTCTGGAAACACCATATATTTT
.,16,TRBV24-1,TRBJ2-5,.,CATSDLSGGVQETQYF,TGTGCCACCAGTGATTTGAGTGGCGGGGTACAAGAGACCCAGTACTTC
once,14,TRBV24-1,TRBJ2-7,.,CATSDLLQGLEQYF,TGTGCCACCAGTGATCTGTTACAGGGTCTCGAGCAGTACTTC
.,13,TRBV7-2,TRBJ1-2,.,CASSLETGRGYTF,TGTGCCAGCAGCTTAGAGACAGGTAGAGGCTACACCTTC
few,15,TRBV2,TRBJ2-7,.,CASTPNFGLTYEQYF,TGTGCCAGCACCCCAAATTTCGGACTTACCTACGAGCAGTACTTC
.,15,TRBV14,TRBJ1-1,.,CASSQGNTGWAEAFF,TGTGCCAGCAGCCAAGGCAATACAGGGTGGGCTGAAGCTTTCTTT
.,13,TRBV5-1,TRBJ1-2,TRBD1,CASSLRQGDGYTF,TGCGCCAGCAGCCTTAGACAGGGGGATGGCTACACCTTC
.,15,TRBV5-1,TRBJ2-3,.,CASSYSPGLEDTQYF,TGCGCCAGCAGCTATTCACCGGGACTTGAAGATACGCAGTATTTT
.,15,TRBV18,TRBJ2-5,TRBD2,CASSPFGTSKETQYF,TGTGCCAGCTCACCATTTGGGACTAGCAAAGAGACCCAGTACTTC
.,17,TRBV11-2,TRBJ1-2,.,CASSSTRGRGSDYGYTF,TGTGCCAGCAGCTCGACAAGGGGCAGGGGAAGTGACTATGGCTACACCTTC
.,15,TRBV7-8,TRBJ1-2,TRBD1,CASSLETGAGYGYTF,TGTGCCAGCAGCTTAGAGACAGGGGCTGGCTATGGCTACACCTTC
.,15,TRBV14,TRBJ2-5,.,CASSLEVRARETQYF,TGTGCCAGCAGCCTCGAAGTGAGGGCCCGGGAGACCCAGTACTTC
.,15,TRBV7-2,TRBJ1-1,.,CASSLDSVSLTEAFF,TGTGCCAGCAGCTTAGACTCCGTGTCCTTGACTGAAGCTTTCTTT